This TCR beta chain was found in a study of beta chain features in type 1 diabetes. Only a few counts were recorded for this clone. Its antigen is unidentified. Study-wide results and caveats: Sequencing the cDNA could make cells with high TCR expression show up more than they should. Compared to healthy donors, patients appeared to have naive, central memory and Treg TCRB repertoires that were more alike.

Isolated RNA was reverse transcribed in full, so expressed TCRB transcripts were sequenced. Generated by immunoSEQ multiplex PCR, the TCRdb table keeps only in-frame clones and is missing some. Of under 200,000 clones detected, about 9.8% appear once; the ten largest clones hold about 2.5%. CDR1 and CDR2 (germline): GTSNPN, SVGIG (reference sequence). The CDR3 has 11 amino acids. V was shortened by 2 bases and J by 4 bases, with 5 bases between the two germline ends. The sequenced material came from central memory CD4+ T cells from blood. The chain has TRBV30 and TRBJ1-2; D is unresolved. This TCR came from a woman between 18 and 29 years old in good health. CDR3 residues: CAWSSVYGYTF. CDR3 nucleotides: TGTGCCTGGAGTTCAGTCTATGGCTACACCTTC.